This T cell receptor (beta chain) was retrieved from a study of cytotoxic CD8 clonotypes in ibrutinib-treated CLL. Study-level information: In all, roughly twelve patients were relapsed/refractory, approximately 15 were treatment-naive and roughly 18 were IGHV unmutated. Study-wide findings and caveats: Elevated clonality accompanied ibrutinib response, with a return toward baseline values at progression. Exceeding age-matched healthy donors, baseline clonality also tracked the counts of circulating CD8+ T cells.

The table came from immunoSEQ multiplex PCR; TCRdb's copy has only in-frame clones and leaves some out. The data contain roughly 160,000 clones, roughly 77% of them singletons. For this clone: Its antigen is currently unknown.

Losses at the gene ends were 5 bases for V and 1 base for J; bases not matched to a gene: 10. Germline assignment: CDR1 KGHSH and CDR2 LQKENI. The CDR3 sequence is 16 residues long. The receptor's source is a human donor with chronic lymphocytic leukemia. The rearrangement links TRBV18 to TRBJ2-5; 7 bases are shared with TRBD2. The sequences come from PBMCs, collected after 12 months of ibrutinib treatment. CDR3 residues: CASSNFATGGQETQYF. In DNA form, the CDR3 reads TGTGCCAGCTCAAATTTCGCCACGGGGGGCCAAGAGACCCAGTACTTC.